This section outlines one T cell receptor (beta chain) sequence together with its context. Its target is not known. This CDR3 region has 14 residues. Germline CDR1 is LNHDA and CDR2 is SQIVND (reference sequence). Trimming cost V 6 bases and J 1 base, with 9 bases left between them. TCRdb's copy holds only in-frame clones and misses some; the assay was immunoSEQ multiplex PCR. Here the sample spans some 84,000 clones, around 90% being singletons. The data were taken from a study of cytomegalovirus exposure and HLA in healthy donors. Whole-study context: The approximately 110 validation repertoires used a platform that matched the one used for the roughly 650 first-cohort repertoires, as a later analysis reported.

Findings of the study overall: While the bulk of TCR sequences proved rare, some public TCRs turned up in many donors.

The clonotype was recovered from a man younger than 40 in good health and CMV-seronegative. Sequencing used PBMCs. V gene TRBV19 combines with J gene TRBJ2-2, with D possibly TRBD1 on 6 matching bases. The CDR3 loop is CASSPTGNTGELFF. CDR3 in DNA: TGTGCCAGTAGCCCGACAGGGAACACCGGGGAGCTGTTTTTT.